The 25 T cell receptor beta chains given below trace back to one sample, sequenced in a study of T cell responses to AZD1222 COVID-19 vaccine. Some clones are missing from TCRdb's copy, which holds only in-frame ones; the method was immunoSEQ multiplex PCR. The sample has roughly 200,000 clones, 85% to 90% seen once. The specimen comprised peripheral blood, sampled on day 0 of AZD1222 vaccination. These receptors all stem from an adult in good health.

This chain links TRBV4-1 with TRBJ2-3; D gene ambiguous. The CDR3 is made up of 14 amino acids. The V gene lost 1 base and the J gene lost 2 bases, with 7 bases spanning the gap. The germline V gene has CDR1 MGHRA and CDR2 YSYEKL. CDR3 sequence (DNA): TGCGCCAGCAGCCAAGTATGGTTCACAGATACGCAGTATTTT. Its translation is CASSQVWFTDTQYF.

The V gene is TRBV5-1, the J gene TRBJ1-2; maybe TRBD1 (5 bases). Germline CDR1 and CDR2: SGHRS and YFSETQ. V was shortened by 1 base and J by 0 bases, with 16 bases between the two germline ends. This CDR3 comprises 17 residues. CDR3 region: CASSLSGSREANYGYTF. CDR3 bases: TGCGCCAGCAGCTTGTCAGGGAGTAGGGAAGCTAACTATGGCTACACCTTC.

The chain carries TRBV27 and TRBJ1-1, with no clear D. The CDR3 is 13 amino acids. The V and J ends lost 5 bases and 7 bases respectively, with 14 bases between them. Germline CDR1 is MNHEY and CDR2 is SMNVEV (reference sequence). CDR3 nucleotide sequence: TGTGCCAGCAGTCCCCCCCGGTCACTTGAAGCTTTCTTT. It specifies CASSPPRSLEAFF.

J is TRBJ2-7 and V is TRBV2; D possibly corresponds to TRBD2 (5 bases). Germline lookup yields CDR1 SNHLY and CDR2 FYNNEI. The CDR3 length is 17 residues. Between the trimmed V and J ends, which lost 1 base and 4 bases, there was a span of 20 bases. CDR3 nucleotide sequence: TGTGCCAGCAGTGAAGGGATAGGGAGTAGTGATTCATACGAGCAGTACTTC. It is translated as CASSEGIGSSDSYEQYF.

Only one count was recorded for this clone. This chain links TRBV29-1 with TRBJ1-1; no reliable D call. V gave up 6 bases and J gave up 3 bases, with 8 bases separating them. This CDR3 comprises 11 residues. The germline V gene encodes CDR1 SQVTM and CDR2 ANQGSEA. Here the CDR3 reads CSVTLYTEAFF. CDR3 nucleotide sequence: TGCAGCGTGACTCTTTACACTGAAGCTTTCTTT.

This clone was observed a single time. The rearrangement joins TRBV2 to TRBJ1-1, with no clear D. Germline CDR1 is SNHLY and CDR2 is FYNNEI. Trimming stripped 6 bases from V and 1 base from J, with 9 bases between. The CDR3 runs to 13 residues. Here the CDR3 reads CASRDYKNTEAFF. DNA of the CDR3: TGTGCCAGCAGAGACTACAAGAACACTGAAGCTTTCTTT.

The chain links TRBV2 to TRBJ2-1; no reliable D call. Germline V gene sequence: CDR1 SNHLY, CDR2 FYNNEI. This CDR3 has 12 amino acids. The V and J ends lost 6 bases and 7 bases respectively, with 10 bases between them. In DNA, the CDR3 is TGTGCCAGCAGCGGAACAAGGAATGAGCAGTTCTTC. It is translated as CASSGTRNEQFF. The full variable domain, rest sourced from reference TRBV2 and TRBJ2-1, is EPEVTQTPSHQVTQMGQEVILRCVPISNHLYFYWYRQILGQKVEFLVSFYNNEISEKSEIFDDQFSVERPDGSNFTLKIRSTKLEDSAMYFCASSGTRNEQFFGPGTRLTVL.

A word on this clone: The sample holds other DNA sequences that translate to the same CDR3. This rearrangement joins TRBV12-3 or TRBV12-4 to TRBJ2-7, with a tentative D call TRBD1 (6 bases). This CDR3 comprises 13 residues. With 1 base removed from V and 3 bases from J, the gap between germline ends came to 7 bases. CDR3 protein: CASSLGRGYEQYF. CDR3 DNA sequence: TGTGCCAGCAGTTTAGGCAGGGGCTACGAGCAGTACTTC.

The chain carries TRBV2 and TRBJ1-4, with D tentatively TRBD1 (6 bases). Germline values: CDR1 SNHLY, CDR2 FYNNEI. This CDR3 is 13 amino acids long. Trimming shortened V by 8 bases and J by 7 bases, and 14 bases separated the two germline ends. CDR3 bases: TGTGCCAGCGTCAGGGGCGCAGGTGAAAAACTGTTTTTT. It is translated as CASVRGAGEKLFF. The whole variable domain, filled in from reference TRBV2 and TRBJ1-4, reads EPEVTQTPSHQVTQMGQEVILRCVPISNHLYFYWYRQILGQKVEFLVSFYNNEISEKSEIFDDQFSVERPDGSNFTLKIRSTKLEDSAMYFCASVRGAGEKLFFGSGTQLSVL.

This clone was picked up one time. This chain uses TRBV4-1 with TRBJ2-1, with D unresolved. V gave up 3 bases and J gave up 4 bases, with 13 bases separating them. Germline CDR1 and CDR2: MGHRA and YSYEKL. This CDR3 has 15 residues. The CDR3 loop reads CASSQGLGYYNEQFF. The CDR3 DNA sequence: TGCGCCAGCAGCCAGGGGTTGGGCTATTACAATGAGCAGTTCTTC.

The chain employs TRBV4-3 and TRBJ2-7; a weak D match, TRBD2 (5 bases). The CDR3 runs to 13 residues. The germline CDR1 and CDR2 sequences are LGHNA and YSLEER. Deletions cut 0 bases from V and 6 bases from J, with 9 bases between. CDR3 in DNA: TGCGCCAGCAGCCAAGATCGCGGGTCCGAGCAGTACTTC. It specifies CASSQDRGSEQYF.

The chain recombines TRBV29-1 with TRBJ1-1; D unclear. The ends were cut back, 4 bases at V and 0 bases at J, with 12 bases in the middle. The CDR3 consists of 14 residues. Germline V gene data show CDR1 as SQVTM and CDR2 as ANQGSEA. The DNA of the CDR3 is TGCAGCGTTGCGGGAAAGCGGATGAACACTGAAGCTTTCTTT. Translated: CSVAGKRMNTEAFF.

V gene TRBV2 combines with J gene TRBJ1-4; TRBD1 matches at 9 bases. Trimming at V came to 7 bases and at J to 8 bases, leaving 5 bases not matched to a gene. This CDR3 region has 13 residues. The germline V gene encodes CDR1 SNHLY and CDR2 FYNNEI. The CDR3 reads CASIRTGEEKLFF. CDR3 in DNA: TGTGCCAGCATTAGGACAGGGGAAGAAAAACTGTTTTTT.

The V and J genes are TRBV11-2 and TRBJ2-2; tentative D call: TRBD1 (6 bases). Germline lookup yields CDR1 SGHAT and CDR2 FQNNGV. This CDR3 is 15 amino acids long. The V gene lost 5 bases and the J gene lost 7 bases, with 17 bases spanning the gap. CDR3: CASSPGTLVGGELFF. The CDR3 bases are TGTGCCAGCAGCCCAGGGACACTGGTTGGCGGGGAGCTGTTTTTT. Variable domain in full (rest from reference TRBV11-2 and TRBJ2-2): EAGVAQSPRYKIIEKRQSVAFWCNPISGHATLYWYQQILGQGPKLLIQFQNNGVVDDSQLPKDRFSAERLKGVDSTLKIQPAKLEDSAVYLCASSPGTLVGGELFFGEGSRLTVL.

The V call is TRBV10-3, the J call TRBJ1-2; tentative D call: TRBD1 (5 bases). Trimming removed 2 bases from V and 4 bases from J, with 14 bases in between. Germline V gene sequence: CDR1 ENHRY, CDR2 SYGVKD. The CDR3 extends over 15 amino acids. CDR3 bases: TGTGCCATCAGTGAGGTAGAGACAGTCTTCTATGGCTACACCTTC. Its protein is CAISEVETVFYGYTF.

The rearrangement uses TRBV5-4 and TRBJ2-7; D may be TRBD1 (7 bases). CDR1 is SGHNT, CDR2 YYREEE, per germline (reference sequence). CDR3 length: 17 amino acids. With 5 bases removed from V and 2 bases from J, the gap between germline ends came to 23 bases. The CDR3 nucleotides read TGTGCCAGCAGTCCTGCCGCGGGACAGCTTTCGGCCTACGAGCAGTACTTC. It yields the protein CASSPAAGQLSAYEQYF.

The V call is TRBV2, the J call TRBJ2-3, with D perhaps being TRBD1 or TRBD2 (5 bases each). The CDR3 has 13 residues. Deletions cut 7 bases from V and 2 bases from J, with 10 bases between. In germline, CDR1 is SNHLY, CDR2 FYNNEI. The CDR3: CASTRGVTDTQYF. CDR3 in DNA: TGTGCCAGCACAAGAGGGGTCACAGATACGCAGTATTTT.

This chain connects TRBV6-6 to TRBJ2-7; possibly TRBD1 for D (5 bases). The CDR3 loop spans 16 amino acids. Germline CDR1 MNHNY, CDR2 SVGAGI (reference sequence). V dropped 0 bases and J dropped 5 bases, with 17 bases sitting between them. In DNA form, the CDR3 reads TGTGCCAGCAGTTACTCCGGTCAGGGCCTTGGGGACGAGCAGTACTTC. This translates into CASSYSGQGLGDEQYF.

J is TRBJ2-7 and V is TRBV10-3; D unresolved. Trimming removed 6 bases from V and 4 bases from J, with 25 bases in between. Germline-derived CDR1 and CDR2 are ENHRY and SYGVKD. The CDR3 runs to 17 residues. CDR3 amino acids: CAIRESAGPESLYEQYF. CDR3 coding DNA: TGTGCCATCAGGGAAAGCGCCGGGCCGGAATCTTTGTACGAGCAGTACTTC.

This clone was observed a few times. The chain is built from TRBV30 and TRBJ1-2, with D perhaps TRBD1 (5 bases). Trimming took off 4 bases at V and 7 bases at J, with 13 bases between the two ends. The CDR3 totals 12 residues. In germline, CDR1 is GTSNPN, CDR2 SVGIG (reference sequence). CDR3 protein: CAWTGPSLGYTF. The DNA of the CDR3 is TGTGCCTGGACGGGACCTAGTCTTGGCTACACCTTC.

The chain couples TRBV4-2 to TRBJ1-5; possibly TRBD1 for D (5 bases). V dropped 6 bases and J dropped 3 bases, with 15 bases sitting between them. This CDR3 is 15 amino acids long. Germline values: CDR1 LGHNA, CDR2 YNFKEQ. CDR3 residues: CASRDLTAPNQPQHF. The CDR3 nucleotides read TGTGCCAGCAGGGACCTGACAGCGCCCAATCAGCCCCAGCATTTT.

This clone was detected a few times. J is TRBJ2-7 and V is TRBV10-2; 12 bases are a match to TRBD2. In germline, CDR1 is WSHSY, CDR2 SAAADI. After removal of 6 bases from V and 5 bases from J, the junction contained 11 bases not matched to a gene. There are 16 residues in the CDR3. CDR3 residues: CASSKNLAGGPNEQYF. As DNA, the CDR3 is TGCGCCAGCAGCAAAAACCTAGCGGGGGGGCCCAACGAGCAGTACTTC.

The J gene is TRBJ2-3, the V gene TRBV30; D is undetermined. The CDR3 is made up of 17 amino acids. Germline CDR1 GTSNPN, CDR2 SVGIG (reference sequence). Trimming took 0 bases from V and 0 from J, leaving 16 bases between them. CDR3 nucleotide sequence: TGTGCCTGGAGTGTCTTGACGAAGAGCCTAAGCACAGATACGCAGTATTTT. Protein: CAWSVLTKSLSTDTQYF. The whole variable domain, filled in from reference TRBV30 and TRBJ2-3, reads SQTIHQWPATLVQPVGSPLSLECTVEGTSNPNLYWYRQAAGRGLQLLFYSVGIGQISSEVPQNLSASRPQDRQFILSSKKLLLSDSGFYLCAWSVLTKSLSTDTQYFGPGTRLTVL.

This clone was observed a single time. The V and J genes are TRBV9 and TRBJ2-7; 10 bases match TRBD1. Germline V gene sequence: CDR1 SGDLS, CDR2 YYNGEE. V trimming: 4 bases; J trimming: 1 base; junction bases outside the gene matches: 11. CDR3 length equals 17 residues. This chain's CDR3 is CASSPRAGTGDSYEQYF. CDR3 DNA sequence: TGTGCCAGCAGCCCCCGGGCCGGGACAGGGGATTCCTACGAGCAGTACTTC.

The V gene is TRBV5-1, the J gene TRBJ2-3, with 8 bases matching TRBD1. V dropped 4 bases and J dropped 4; count of bases not matched to a gene: 14. Germline lookup yields CDR1 SGHRS and CDR2 YFSETQ. The CDR3 spans 17 residues. Here the CDR3 DNA reads TGCGCCAGCAGCCCTAACCCGACAGGGGCTAGTGCAGATACGCAGTATTTT. Its protein is CASSPNPTGASADTQYF.